This T cell receptor beta chain was found in a study of shared clonotypes between healthy human individuals. How the authors handled the data: Junction-only sequences produced by ImmunoSEQ had no quality scores, so filtering differed. Here immunoSEQ multiplex PCR was the method, and the copy in TCRdb shows in-frame clones only, minus some. For V, J and clone size, that table is used; D and trimming come from the DNA. The table has 400,000 to 600,000 clones, about 76% seen once. V was clipped by 4 bases and J by 0 bases, with 16 bases between them. This CDR3 has 18 amino acids. CDR1 and CDR2 from the germline V gene are ENHRY and SYGVKD.

The chain uses TRBV10-3 and TRBJ2-6; no reliable D call. This receptor was obtained from a woman aged 40 to 49 in good health. Some clones in this sample may be carry-over from other donors' samples. The sequencing sample was made of PBMCs. The CDR3 spells CAISGSSWGSSGANVLTF. The CDR3 DNA follows: TGTGCCATCAGTGGCTCGTCATGGGGAAGCTCTGGGGCCAACGTCCTGACTTTC.